This is a list of T cell receptor beta chains from one sample in a study of human T cells and chemical hapten exposure. TCRdb reprocessed the RACE reads via MiXCR and lists one record per CDR3 protein. The repertoire has 130,000 or so distinct CDR3 sequences, around 8.2% of them found once; the top ten carry roughly 1.6%. The source material was whole blood. The receptors derive from a male donor in good health. Some clones in this sample may be carry-over from other donors' samples. Both conserved end residues are trimmed from each CDR3.

j_call | cdr3_length | v_call | cdr3_aa
TRBJ2-1 | 12 | TRBV7-7 | ASSLGASDNEQF
TRBJ2-3 | 15 | TRBV20-1 | SARDGGSTASTDTQY
TRBJ2-7 | 16 | TRBV6-6 | ASSYSRGLAGGFDEQY
TRBJ2-2 | 11 | TRBV6-5 | ASSRGQGAVLF
TRBJ2-7 | 12 | TRBV5-1 | ASSIGQGTYEQY
TRBJ2-4 | 14 | TRBV2 | ASSVQGEGAKNIQY
TRBJ2-3 | 14 | TRBV7-9 | ASSLGPGQRTDTQY
TRBJ2-1 | 15 | TRBV24-1 | ATSDGTSGKRDNEQF
TRBJ1-1 | 13 | TRBV10-2 | ASSEGTGRNTEAF
TRBJ1-5 | 11 | TRBV5-1 | ASSLRADQPQH
TRBJ2-1 | 11 | TRBV10-1 | ASSEWMRIEQF
TRBJ2-4 | 12 | TRBV4-1 | ASSQTDGKNIQY
TRBJ2-3 | 12 | TRBV20-1 | SASTSAVTDTQY
TRBJ2-1 | 15 | TRBV5-1 | ASSLGLATSSYNEQF
TRBJ2-3 | 14 | TRBV3-1 | ASSQGTGGGADTQY
TRBJ1-3 | 14 | TRBV3-1 | ASSQKGEAPGNTIY
TRBJ2-1 | 11 | TRBV15 | ATSRLLGNEQF
TRBJ2-1 | 13 | TRBV6-1 | ASSHGRSFYNEQF
TRBJ1-5 | 13 | TRBV27 | ASSPTGSMVQPQH
TRBJ1-1 | 12 | TRBV20-1 | SARVGAMNTEAF